The 10 T cell receptor beta chains presented below share a single source sample, sequenced in a study of neurological immune-mediated disorders. TCRdb used MiXCR to reprocess the 5' RACE reads, holding one entry per CDR3 protein. The table lists approximately 40,000 distinct CDR3 sequences, 10% of them singletons. Sequenced input: PBMCs. These receptors were collected from a young woman with HTLV-1-associated myelopathy (HAM/TSP).

V and J are TRBV10-3 and TRBJ1-1; 7 bases map to TRBD1. Germline V lookup: CDR1 ENHRY, CDR2 SYGVKD. V shed 6 bases and J 5 bases; nucleotides not matched to a gene: 3. This CDR3 is 12 amino acids long. The CDR3 bases are TGTGCCATCAGCGACAGGGAGACTGAAGCTTTCTTT. Translated: CAISDRETEAFF.

This clonotype was recorded many times. This chain joins TRBV20-1 and TRBJ2-2, with a possible D match to TRBD2 (7 bases). V was cut by 3 bases and J by 6 bases, with 14 bases left in between. Looked up from germline, CDR1 is DFQATT and CDR2 is SNEGSKA (reference sequence). This CDR3 region has 14 residues. CDR3 residues: CSASGGGGAGELFF. The CDR3 DNA reads TGCAGTGCTAGTGGAGGAGGGGGGGCCGGGGAGCTGTTTTTT.

The chain is built from TRBV7-2 and TRBJ2-1, with 9 nucleotides matching TRBD1. Per the germline V gene, CDR1 is SGHTA and CDR2 is FQGNSA. J was trimmed by 4 bases and V by 5 bases; bases with no gene match: 6. This CDR3 has 15 residues. Here the CDR3 reads CASSEGQGKYNEQFF. The CDR3 DNA sequence: TGTGCCAGCAGCGAGGGACAGGGAAAATACAATGAGCAGTTCTTC.

This clonotype was recorded at least ten times. The J gene is TRBJ1-1, the V gene TRBV27; D perhaps matches TRBD1 (5 bases). This CDR3 is built from 14 residues. The germline CDR1 and CDR2 sequences are MNHEY and SMNVEV (reference sequence). Trimming pared 6 bases from V and 6 bases from J, leaving 17 bases between. The CDR3 nucleotides are TGTGCCAGCAGGCACCATGGACGGGGCGCTGAAGCTTTCTTT. This codes for CASRHHGRGAEAFF.

The chain uses TRBV18 and TRBJ1-2; D is undetermined. CDR3 length: 12 residues. Deletions cut 4 bases from V and 2 bases from J, with 5 bases between. Germline V gives CDR1 KGHSH, CDR2 LQKENI. CDR3 DNA: TGTGCCAGCTCACAGGCGAACTATGGCTACACCTTC. Translating gives CASSQANYGYTF.

The chain joins TRBV14 to TRBJ2-7, with 9 bases aligning to TRBD1. The CDR3 is made up of 14 amino acids. V lost 8 bases, J lost 2 bases, and 7 bases stayed unmatched. Germline V gene data show CDR1 as SGHDN and CDR2 as FVKESK. The chain's CDR3 is CASAQGQGAYEQYF. CDR3 DNA: TGTGCCAGCGCCCAGGGACAGGGCGCCTACGAGCAGTACTTC.

This clonotype was counted ten times or more. The CDR3 spells CASSLVAGGDEQFF. DNA of the CDR3: TGCGCCAGCAGCTTGGTGGCGGGGGGTGATGAGCAGTTCTTC. The gene calls are TRBV5-1 and TRBJ2-1, with 8 positions matching TRBD2. V shed 0 bases and J 8 bases; nucleotides not matched to a gene: 4. Germline V gene lookup returns CDR1 SGHRS and CDR2 YFSETQ. CDR3 length equals 14 residues. Full variable domain (outside the CDR3, taken from reference TRBV5-1 and TRBJ2-1): KAGVTQTPRYLIKTRGQQVTLSCSPISGHRSVSWYQQTPGQGLQFLFEYFSETQRNKGNFPGRFSGRQFSNSRSEMNVSTLELGDSALYLCASSLVAGGDEQFFGPGTRLTVL.

The chain employs TRBV7-8 and TRBJ1-1; possible D gene TRBD1, 5 bases. The germline V and J ends were trimmed by 6 bases and 10 bases, with 15 bases remaining between them. The CDR3 extends over 12 amino acids. The germline V gene has CDR1 SGHVS and CDR2 FQNEAQ. The CDR3 here is CASREPRAGAFF. CDR3 nucleotide sequence: TGTGCCAGCAGGGAACCCAGGGCCGGAGCTTTCTTT.

There are many counts of this clonotype. The gene calls are TRBV20-1 and TRBJ2-3, with D possibly TRBD1 on 6 matching bases. This CDR3 has 15 amino acids. Germline loops: CDR1 DFQATT, CDR2 SNEGSKA (reference sequence). Trimming took 5 bases from V and 4 from J, leaving 19 bases between them. The CDR3 nucleotides read TGCAGTGCTCCCCGCGGTAGAGGGGGTGCAGATACGCAGTATTTT. Residues: CSAPRGRGGADTQYF.

The sample holds many counts of this clonotype. The chain combines TRBV7-7 with TRBJ2-7, with D perhaps matching TRBD1 (6 bases). Germline CDR1 and CDR2: SSHAT and FNYEAQ (reference sequence). Trimming stripped 5 bases from V and 5 bases from J, with 13 bases between. This CDR3 spans 13 amino acids. CDR3 bases: TGTGCCAGCAGCATAACAGGGTCCCACGAGCAGTACTTC. Its translation: CASSITGSHEQYF.